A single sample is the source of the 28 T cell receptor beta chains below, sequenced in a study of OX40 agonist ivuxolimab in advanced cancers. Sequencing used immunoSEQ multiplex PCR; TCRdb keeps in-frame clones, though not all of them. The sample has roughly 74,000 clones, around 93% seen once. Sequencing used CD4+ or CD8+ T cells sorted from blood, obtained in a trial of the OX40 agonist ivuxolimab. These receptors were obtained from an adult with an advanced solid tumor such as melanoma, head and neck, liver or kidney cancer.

CDR3 sequence: CASILLAGADTQYF. The DNA for the CDR3 is TGTGCCAGCATCCTACTAGCGGGGGCCGATACGCAGTATTTT. The chain links TRBV6-1 to TRBJ2-3, with TRBD2 matching over 11 bases. The ends lost 7 bases at V and 6 bases at J; junction bases unmatched: 6. Looked up from germline, CDR1 is MNHNS and CDR2 is SASEGT. The length of the CDR3 is 14 residues.

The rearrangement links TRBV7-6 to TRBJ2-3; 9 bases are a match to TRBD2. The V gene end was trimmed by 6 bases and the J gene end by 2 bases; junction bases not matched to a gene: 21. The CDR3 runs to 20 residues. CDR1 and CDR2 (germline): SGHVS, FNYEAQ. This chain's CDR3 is CASSPTHTTAGGKVTDTQYF. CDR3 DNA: TGTGCCAGCAGTCCCACTCACACAACCGCGGGGGGGAAGGTCACAGATACGCAGTATTTT.

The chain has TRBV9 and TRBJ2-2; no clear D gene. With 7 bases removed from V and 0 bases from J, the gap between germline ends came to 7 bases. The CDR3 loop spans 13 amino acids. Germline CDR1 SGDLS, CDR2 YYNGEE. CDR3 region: CASEKSNTGELFF. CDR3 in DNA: TGTGCCAGCGAAAAATCGAACACCGGGGAGCTGTTTTTT. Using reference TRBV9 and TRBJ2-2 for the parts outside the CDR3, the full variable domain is DSGVTQTPKHLITATGQRVTLRCSPRSGDLSVYWYQQSLDQGLQFLIQYYNGEERAKGNILERFSAQQFPDLHSELNLSSLELGDSALYFCASEKSNTGELFFGEGSRLTVL.

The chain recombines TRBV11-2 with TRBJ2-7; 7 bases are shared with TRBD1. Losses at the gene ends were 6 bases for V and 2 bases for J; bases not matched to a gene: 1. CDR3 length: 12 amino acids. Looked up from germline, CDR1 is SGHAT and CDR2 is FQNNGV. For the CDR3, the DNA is TGTGCCAGCAGTCAGGGGGCCTACGAGCAGTACTTC. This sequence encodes CASSQGAYEQYF.

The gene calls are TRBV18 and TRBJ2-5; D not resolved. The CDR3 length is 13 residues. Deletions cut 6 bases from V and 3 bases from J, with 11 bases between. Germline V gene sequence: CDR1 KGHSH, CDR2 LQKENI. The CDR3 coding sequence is TGTGCCAGCTCCCCTGTGGCGGAAGAGACCCAGTACTTC. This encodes CASSPVAEETQYF.

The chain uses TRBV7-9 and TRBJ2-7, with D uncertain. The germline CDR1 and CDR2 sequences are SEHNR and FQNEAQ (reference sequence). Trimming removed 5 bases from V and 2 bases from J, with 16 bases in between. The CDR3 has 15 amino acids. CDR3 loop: CASSHRARPPYEQYF. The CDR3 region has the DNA TGTGCCAGCAGCCATCGGGCCCGTCCTCCCTACGAGCAGTACTTC.

CDR3 bases: TGTGCCAGCAGCGCTCTCCCGGGGGGCTCCAATGAGCAGTTCTTC. It translates to CASSALPGGSNEQFF. J is TRBJ2-1 and V is TRBV9, with D possibly being TRBD2 (7 bases). Germline CDR1 SGDLS, CDR2 YYNGEE. The CDR3 sequence is 15 residues long. The V gene lost 3 bases and the J gene lost 6 bases, with 16 bases spanning the gap.

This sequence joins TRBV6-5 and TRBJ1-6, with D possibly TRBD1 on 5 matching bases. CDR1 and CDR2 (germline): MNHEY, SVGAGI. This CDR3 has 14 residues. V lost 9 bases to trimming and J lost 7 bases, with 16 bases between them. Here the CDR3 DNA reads TGTGCCAGTTCCCGGGAACAGGAAAATTCACCCCTCCACTTT. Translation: CASSREQENSPLHF.

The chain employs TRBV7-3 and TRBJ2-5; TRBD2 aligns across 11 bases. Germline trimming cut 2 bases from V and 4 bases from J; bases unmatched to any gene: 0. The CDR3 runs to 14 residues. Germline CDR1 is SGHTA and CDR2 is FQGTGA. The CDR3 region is CASSLGTSGETQYF. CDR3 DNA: TGTGCCAGCAGCTTAGGGACTAGCGGAGAGACCCAGTACTTC.

Here the CDR3 DNA reads TGTGCCAGCAGCTCAGGACTAGCGGGGCCCACAGATACGCAGTATTTT. Translating it yields CASSSGLAGPTDTQYF. The genes are TRBV13 and TRBJ2-3; TRBD2 matches at 12 bases. CDR3 length: 16 residues. Germline V gene sequence: CDR1 PRHDT, CDR2 FYEKMQ (reference sequence). The V gene end was trimmed by 4 bases and the J gene end by 2 bases; junction bases not matched to a gene: 4.

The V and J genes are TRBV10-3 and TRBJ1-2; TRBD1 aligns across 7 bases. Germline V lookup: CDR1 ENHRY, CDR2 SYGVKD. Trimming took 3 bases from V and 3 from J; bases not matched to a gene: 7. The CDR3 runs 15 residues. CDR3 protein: CAISDSRTGHYGYTF. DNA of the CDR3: TGTGCCATCAGTGACTCACGGACAGGCCACTATGGCTACACCTTC.

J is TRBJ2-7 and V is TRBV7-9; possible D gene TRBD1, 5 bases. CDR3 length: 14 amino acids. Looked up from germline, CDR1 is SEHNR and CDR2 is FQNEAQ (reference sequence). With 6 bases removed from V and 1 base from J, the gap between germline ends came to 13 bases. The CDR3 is CASSPAGNSYEQYF. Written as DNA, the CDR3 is TGTGCCAGCAGTCCCGCAGGGAATTCCTACGAGCAGTACTTC. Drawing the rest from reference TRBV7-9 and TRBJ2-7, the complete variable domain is DTGVSQNPRHKITKRGQNVTFRCDPISEHNRLYWYRQTLGQGPEFLTYFQNEAQLEKSRLLSDRFSAERPKGSFSTLEIQRTEQGDSAMYLCASSPAGNSYEQYFGPGTRLTVT.

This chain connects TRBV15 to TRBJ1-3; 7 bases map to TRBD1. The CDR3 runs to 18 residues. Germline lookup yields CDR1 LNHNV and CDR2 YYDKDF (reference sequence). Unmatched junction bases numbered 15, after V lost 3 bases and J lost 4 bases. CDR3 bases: TGTGCCACCAGCAGGCCAACACACAGGGGAATCTCAGGAAACACCATATATTTT. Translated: CATSRPTHRGISGNTIYF.

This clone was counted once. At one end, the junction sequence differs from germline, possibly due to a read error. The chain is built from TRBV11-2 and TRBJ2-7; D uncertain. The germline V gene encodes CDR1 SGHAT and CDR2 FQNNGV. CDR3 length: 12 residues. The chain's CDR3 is CASSLGTYGQYF. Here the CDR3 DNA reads TGTGCCAGCAGCTTAGGTACATACGGGCAGTACTTC.

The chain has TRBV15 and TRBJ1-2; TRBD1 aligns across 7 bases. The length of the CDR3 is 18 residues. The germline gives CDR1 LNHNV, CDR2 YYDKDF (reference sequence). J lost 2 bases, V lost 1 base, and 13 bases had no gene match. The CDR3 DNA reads TGTGCCACCAGCAGAGTGGGACAGACAGAGGTCCCGAACTATGGCTACACCTTC. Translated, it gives CATSRVGQTEVPNYGYTF.

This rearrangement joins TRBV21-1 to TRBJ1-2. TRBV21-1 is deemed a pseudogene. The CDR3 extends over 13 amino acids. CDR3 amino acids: CASRESCLYGYTF. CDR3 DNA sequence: TGTGCCAGCAGGGAAAGTTGTCTCTATGGCTACACCTTC.

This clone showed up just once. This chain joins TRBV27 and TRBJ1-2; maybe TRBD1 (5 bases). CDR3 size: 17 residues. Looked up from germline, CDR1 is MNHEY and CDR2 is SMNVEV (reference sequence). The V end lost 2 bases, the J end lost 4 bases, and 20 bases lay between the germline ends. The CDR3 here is CASSLAMENVRGYGYTF. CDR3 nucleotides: TGTGCCAGCAGTTTAGCTATGGAAAACGTTAGGGGCTATGGCTACACCTTC.

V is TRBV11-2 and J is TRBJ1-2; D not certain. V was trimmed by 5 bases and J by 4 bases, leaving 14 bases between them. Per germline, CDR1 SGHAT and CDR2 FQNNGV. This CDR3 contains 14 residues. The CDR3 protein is CASSILSTVYGYTF. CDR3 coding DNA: TGTGCCAGCAGCATTTTGTCGACCGTCTATGGCTACACCTTC. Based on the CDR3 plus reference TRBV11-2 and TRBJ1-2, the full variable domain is EAGVAQSPRYKIIEKRQSVAFWCNPISGHATLYWYQQILGQGPKLLIQFQNNGVVDDSQLPKDRFSAERLKGVDSTLKIQPAKLEDSAVYLCASSILSTVYGYTFGSGTRLTVV.

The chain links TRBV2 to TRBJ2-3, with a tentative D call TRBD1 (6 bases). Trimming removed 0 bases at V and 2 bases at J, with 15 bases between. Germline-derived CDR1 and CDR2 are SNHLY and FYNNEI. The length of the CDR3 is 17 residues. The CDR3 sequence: CASSEARGGPSTDTQYF. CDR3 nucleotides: TGTGCCAGCAGTGAAGCTCGAGGGGGACCCTCCACAGATACGCAGTATTTT.

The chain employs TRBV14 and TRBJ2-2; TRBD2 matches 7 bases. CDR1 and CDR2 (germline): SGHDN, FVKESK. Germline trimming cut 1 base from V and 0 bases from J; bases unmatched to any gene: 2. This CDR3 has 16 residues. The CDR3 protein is CASSQGLAANTGELFF. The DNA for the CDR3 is TGTGCCAGCAGCCAAGGCCTAGCGGCGAACACCGGGGAGCTGTTTTTT.

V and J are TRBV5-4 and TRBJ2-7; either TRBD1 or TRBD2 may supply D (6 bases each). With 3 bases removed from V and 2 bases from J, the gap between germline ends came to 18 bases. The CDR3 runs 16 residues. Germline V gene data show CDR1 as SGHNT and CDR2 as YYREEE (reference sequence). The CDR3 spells CASSWRGNGLPYEQYF. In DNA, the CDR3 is TGTGCCAGCAGCTGGAGGGGGAACGGACTGCCCTACGAGCAGTACTTC.

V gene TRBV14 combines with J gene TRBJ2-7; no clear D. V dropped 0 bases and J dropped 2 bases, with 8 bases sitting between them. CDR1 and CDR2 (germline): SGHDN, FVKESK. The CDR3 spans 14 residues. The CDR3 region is CASSQEVGPYEQYF. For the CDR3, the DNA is TGTGCCAGCAGCCAAGAGGTCGGACCCTACGAGCAGTACTTC.

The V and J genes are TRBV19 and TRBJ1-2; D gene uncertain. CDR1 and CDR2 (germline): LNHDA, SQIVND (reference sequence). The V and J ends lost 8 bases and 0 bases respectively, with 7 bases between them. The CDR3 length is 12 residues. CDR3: CASLATNYGYTF. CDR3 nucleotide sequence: TGTGCCAGTTTAGCCACTAACTATGGCTACACCTTC.

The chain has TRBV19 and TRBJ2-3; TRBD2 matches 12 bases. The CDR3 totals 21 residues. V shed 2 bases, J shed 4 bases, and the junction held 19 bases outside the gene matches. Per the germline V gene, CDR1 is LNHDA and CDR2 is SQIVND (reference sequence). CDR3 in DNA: TGTGCCAGTAGTATATCGAGACTAGCGGGGGACTCTATAGGGGACCCAGATACGCAGTATTTT. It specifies CASSISRLAGDSIGDPDTQYF. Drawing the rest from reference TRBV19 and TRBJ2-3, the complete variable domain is DGGITQSPKYLFRKEGQNVTLSCEQNLNHDAMYWYRQDPGQGLRLIYYSQIVNDFQKGDIAEGYSVSREKKESFPLTVTSAQKNPTAFYLCASSISRLAGDSIGDPDTQYFGPGTRLTVL.

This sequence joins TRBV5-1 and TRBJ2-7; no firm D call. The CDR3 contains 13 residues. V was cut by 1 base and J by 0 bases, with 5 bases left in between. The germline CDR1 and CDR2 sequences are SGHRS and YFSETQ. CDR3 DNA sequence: TGCGCCAGCAGCTTGCTAAGCTCCTACGAGCAGTACTTC. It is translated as CASSLLSSYEQYF.

Here the CDR3 DNA reads TGTGCCAGCAGTCTAGGGACTAGCGGGGGGGCCGGTGAGCAGTTCTTC. Amino acids: CASSLGTSGGAGEQFF. V usage is TRBV27 and J usage is TRBJ2-1; 16 bases are a match to TRBD2. Germline CDR1 is MNHEY and CDR2 is SMNVEV (reference sequence). V lost 5 bases and J lost 9; bases outside the gene matches: 7. The CDR3 totals 16 residues.

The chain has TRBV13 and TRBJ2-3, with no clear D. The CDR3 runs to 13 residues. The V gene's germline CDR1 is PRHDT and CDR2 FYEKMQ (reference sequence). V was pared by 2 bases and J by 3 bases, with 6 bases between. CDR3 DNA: TGTGCCAGCAGCTTATTAGGGACAGATACGCAGTATTTT. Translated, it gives CASSLLGTDTQYF. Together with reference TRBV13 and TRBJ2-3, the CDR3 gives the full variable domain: AAGVIQSPRHLIKEKRETATLKCYPIPRHDTVYWYQQGPGQDPQFLISFYEKMQSDKGSIPDRFSAQQFSDYHSELNMSSLELGDSALYFCASSLLGTDTQYFGPGTRLTVL.

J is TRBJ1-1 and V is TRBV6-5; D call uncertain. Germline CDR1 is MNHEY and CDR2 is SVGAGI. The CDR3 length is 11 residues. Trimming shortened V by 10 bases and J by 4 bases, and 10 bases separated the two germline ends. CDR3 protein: CAIGMGTEAFF. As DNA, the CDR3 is TGTGCCATTGGGATGGGCACTGAAGCTTTCTTT.